This T cell receptor (beta chain) was recorded in a study of blood T cell repertoires in COVID-19. Study-level background: Specimens from acute and convalescent COVID-19 originated in the United States, Italy and Spain.

Sequenced by immunoSEQ multiplex PCR; TCRdb stores in-frame clones only, minus some. The table lists about 180,000 clones, roughly 80% of them singletons. Everyone who took part was roughly 18 to 89 years old, and they came from about two dozen US areas. Cohorts were determined from participant-reported clinical history. Donors in Cohort 3 counted as recovered after two negative PCRs, clearance, or symptom resolution. In its sample, this clone was seen a few times. V lost 7 bases, J lost 2 bases, and 11 bases lay in between. The germline V gene encodes CDR1 MDHEN and CDR2 SYDVKM. The CDR3 spans 13 residues.

Material: PBMCs or T cells enriched from blood (not recorded which). The chain is built from TRBV28 and TRBJ1-2, with D perhaps TRBD1 (6 bases). This receptor was identified in a woman aged 50 to 65 who had recovered from COVID-19. Here the CDR3 DNA reads TGTGCCAGCAAGGCAGGGGTGAACTATGGCTACACCTTC. Residues: CASKAGVNYGYTF.